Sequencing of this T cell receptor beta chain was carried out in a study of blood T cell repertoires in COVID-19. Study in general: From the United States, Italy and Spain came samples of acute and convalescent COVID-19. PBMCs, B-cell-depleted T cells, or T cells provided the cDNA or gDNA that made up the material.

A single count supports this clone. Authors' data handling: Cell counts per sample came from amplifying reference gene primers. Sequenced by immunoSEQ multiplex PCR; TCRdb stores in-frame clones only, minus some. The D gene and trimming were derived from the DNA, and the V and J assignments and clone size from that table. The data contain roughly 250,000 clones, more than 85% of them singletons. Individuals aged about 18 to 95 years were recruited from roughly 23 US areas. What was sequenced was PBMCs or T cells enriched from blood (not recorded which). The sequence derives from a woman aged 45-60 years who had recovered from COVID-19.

CDR3 loop: CASRPTPGVTYEQYF. CDR3 in DNA: TGTGCAAGTCGCCCAACCCCGGGAGTTACCTACGAGCAGTACTTC. The V and J genes are TRBV12-2 and TRBJ2-7; no check of the table's D call, TRBD2, against the DNA was made. TRBV12-2 is termed a pseudogene. This CDR3 is built from 15 residues.